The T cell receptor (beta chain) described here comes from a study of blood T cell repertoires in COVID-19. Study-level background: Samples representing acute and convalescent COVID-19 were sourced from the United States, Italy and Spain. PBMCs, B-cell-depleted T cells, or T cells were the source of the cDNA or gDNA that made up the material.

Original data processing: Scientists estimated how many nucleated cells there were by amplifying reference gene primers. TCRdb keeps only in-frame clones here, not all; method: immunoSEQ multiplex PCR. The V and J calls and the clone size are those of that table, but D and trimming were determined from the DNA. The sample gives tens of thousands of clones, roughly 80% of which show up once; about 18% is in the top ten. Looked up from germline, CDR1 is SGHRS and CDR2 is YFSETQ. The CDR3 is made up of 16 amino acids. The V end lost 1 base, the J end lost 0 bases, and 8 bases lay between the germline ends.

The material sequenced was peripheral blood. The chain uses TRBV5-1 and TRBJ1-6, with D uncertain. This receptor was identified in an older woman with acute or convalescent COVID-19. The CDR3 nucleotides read TGCGCCAGCAGCTTGTCTGGGAGCTCCTATAATTCACCCCTCCACTTT. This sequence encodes CASSLSGSSYNSPLHF.